This record covers a single TCR beta chain. The record originates from a study of blood T cell repertoires in COVID-19. At the level of the study: Acute-phase and convalescent COVID-19 samples originated in the United States, Italy and Spain. Sources were T cells, B-cell-depleted T cells, or PBMCs; the material itself was cDNA or gDNA.

As originally analysed: Reference gene primer amplification gave nucleated cell count estimates. Generated by immunoSEQ multiplex PCR, the TCRdb table keeps only in-frame clones and is missing some. The D gene and trimming were derived from the DNA, and the V and J assignments and clone size from that table. The table lists about 98,000 clones, about 80% of them singletons. The CDR3 consists of 16 residues. The V gene lost 2 bases and the J gene lost 0 bases, with 10 bases spanning the gap. CDR1 LGHNA and CDR2 YNFKEQ come from the germline V gene. The clonotype was recovered from a man in his 70s with acute or convalescent COVID-19. The sequencing input was peripheral blood. This chain links TRBV4-2 with TRBJ1-4; unclear D gene. CDR3: CASSQTTGSTNEKLFF. As DNA, the CDR3 is TGTGCCAGCAGCCAAACCACGGGATCAACTAATGAAAAACTGTTTTTT.